These T cell receptor beta chains were read from a single sample in a study of T-cell reconstitution after alpha-beta-depleted transplantation in children. TCRdb itself ran the PCR reads through MiXCR, one entry per CDR3 protein. In the table there are approximately 400,000 distinct CDR3 sequences, roughly 11% of which are singletons. Material: PBMCs from the stem cell graft donor, obtained from the stem cell graft. The receptors stem from a human donor who donated a stem cell graft to a child with acute myeloid leukemia. Both conserved end residues are part of each CDR3. Each record gives: J gene, clone size, V gene, D gene, CDR3 DNA, CDR3 protein. A D gene is named only where the DNA matches it firmly. Size tells how often a clone was seen (once, few, many) or the class of an expanded clone, and some rows leave it out.

>TRBJ2-1|NA|TRBV7-6|TRBD2
TGTGCCAGCAGCCCGACTAGCGGGAGGGCCCATGAGCAGTTCTTC
CASSPTSGRAHEQFF
>TRBJ1-4|many|TRBV20-1|NA
TGCAGTGCTAGACAGGGGACTAATGAAAAACTGTTTTTT
CSARQGTNEKLFF
>TRBJ2-1|few|TRBV12-3/TRBV12-4|TRBD2
TGTGCCAGCAGTCCGTACGGGACTAGCGGGGAGCGGGATGAGCAGTTCTTC
CASSPYGTSGERDEQFF
>TRBJ2-3|NA|TRBV3-1|TRBD1
TGTGCCAGCAGCAAAACGGACGGGACAGGGTATATGGATACGCAGTATTTT
CASSKTDGTGYMDTQYF
>TRBJ2-6|NA|TRBV5-1|NA
TGCGCCAGCAGCCTCCAGACAGGCTCTGGGGCCAACGTCCTGACTTTC
CASSLQTGSGANVLTF
>TRBJ2-5|NA|TRBV6-2/TRBV6-3|NA
TGTGCCAGCAGAGCCAATAGCGGCGTGGAGACCCAGTACTTC
CASRANSGVETQYF
>TRBJ2-7|few|TRBV2|NA
TGTGCCAGCAGGGGGGCGGGAGCCTACGAGCAGTACTTC
CASRGAGAYEQYF
>TRBJ1-5|many|TRBV5-1|NA
TGCGCCAGCAGCGGAGACAGGATAGGGCAGCCCCAGCATTTT
CASSGDRIGQPQHF
>TRBJ1-2|NA|TRBV9|NA
TGTGCCAGCAGCGTATACCCGGGAGGTGGCTACACCTTC
CASSVYPGGGYTF
>TRBJ2-7|few|TRBV20-1|TRBD2
TGCAGTGCTAGATTACTAGCGGCGGCCGGGGAGCAGTACTTC
CSARLLAAAGEQYF
>TRBJ2-3|few|TRBV9|TRBD2
TGTGCCAGCAGCCCCAGGAGGCTAGCGGGATCTTGGGATACGCAGTATTTT
CASSPRRLAGSWDTQYF
>TRBJ1-2|NA|TRBV7-2|NA
TGTGCCAGCAGCTTAGAGCTAAGAGCCCCTACTAACTATGGCTACACCTTC
CASSLELRAPTNYGYTF
>TRBJ1-2|NA|TRBV27|NA
TGTGCCAGCAGTTTATCGATGGCCTCTGACTATCGCTACACCTTC
CASSLSMASDYRYTF
>TRBJ2-4|many|TRBV29-1|TRBD1
TGCAGCGCCGGGACAGGGTCGGGAAACATTCAGTACTTC
CSAGTGSGNIQYF
>TRBJ2-5|few|TRBV2|TRBD1
TGTGCCAGCAGAGGGGGCCAAACAGGGGTACGGCAAGAGACCCAGTACTTC
CASRGGQTGVRQETQYF
>TRBJ2-2|few|TRBV12-3/TRBV12-4|NA
TGTGCCAGCAGTAACCTCAGGGGGGCCGGGGAGCTGTTTTTT
CASSNLRGAGELFF